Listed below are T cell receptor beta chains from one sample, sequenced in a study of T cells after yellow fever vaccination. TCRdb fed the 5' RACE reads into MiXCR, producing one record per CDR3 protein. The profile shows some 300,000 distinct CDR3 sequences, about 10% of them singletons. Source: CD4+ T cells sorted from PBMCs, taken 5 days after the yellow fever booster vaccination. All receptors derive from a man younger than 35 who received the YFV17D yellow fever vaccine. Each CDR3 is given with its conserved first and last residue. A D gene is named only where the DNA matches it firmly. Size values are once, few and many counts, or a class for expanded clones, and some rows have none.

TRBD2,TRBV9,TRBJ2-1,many,TGTGCCAGCAGCGTAGTAGCGGGGCCCTACAATGAGCAGTTCTTC,CASSVVAGPYNEQFF
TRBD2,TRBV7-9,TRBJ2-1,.,TGTGCCAGCAGCCGTCGTCCGGGACTAGCGGGGGGGGACAATGAGCAGTTCTTC,CASSRRPGLAGGDNEQFF
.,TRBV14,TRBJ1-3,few,TGTGCCAGCAGAAGTGAAGGAAACACCATATATTTT,CASRSEGNTIYF
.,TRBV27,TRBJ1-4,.,TGTGCCAGCAGTCGTCTTAGTGCAACTAATGAAAAACTGTTTTTT,CASSRLSATNEKLFF
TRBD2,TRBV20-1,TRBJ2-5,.,TGCAGTGCTCGAAGGGGTAGCGGGGGAGAGACCCAGTACTTC,CSARRGSGGETQYF
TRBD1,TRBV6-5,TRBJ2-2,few,TGTGCCAGCAGTCGACAGGGGGTTGGCACCGGGGAGCTGTTTTTT,CASSRQGVGTGELFF
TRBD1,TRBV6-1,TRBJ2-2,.,TGTGCCAGCGTCGACAGGGCCCCCACCGGGGAGCTGTTTTTT,CASVDRAPTGELFF
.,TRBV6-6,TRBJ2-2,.,TGTGCCACGCCCCACTCAGGGATCTCCGGGGAGCTGTTTTTT,CATPHSGISGELFF
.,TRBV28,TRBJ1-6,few,TGTGCCAGCAGTACCAGCACACATAATTCACCCCTCCACTTT,CASSTSTHNSPLHF
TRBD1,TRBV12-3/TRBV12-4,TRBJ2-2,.,TGTGCCAGCAGTTGGACAGGGAACACCGGGGAGCTGTTTTTT,CASSWTGNTGELFF
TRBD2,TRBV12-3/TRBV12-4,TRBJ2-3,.,TGTGCCAGCAGTTTGAGGCGGGGGGGCGGCACAGATACGCAGTATTTT,CASSLRRGGGTDTQYF
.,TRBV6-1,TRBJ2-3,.,TGTGCCACCGCGGACAGACGGACTGGCACAGATACGCAGTATTTT,CATADRRTGTDTQYF
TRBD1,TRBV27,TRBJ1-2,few,TGTGCCAGCAGTGCAACAGGGGGCTATGGCTACACCTTC,CASSATGGYGYTF
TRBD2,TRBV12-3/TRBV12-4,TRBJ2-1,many,TGTGCCAGCAGACCTAGCGGGGGAAATGAGCAGTTCTTC,CASRPSGGNEQFF
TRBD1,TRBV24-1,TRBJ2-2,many,TGTGCCACCAGTGATTCGGGACAGGGTACCGGGGAGCTGTTTTTT,CATSDSGQGTGELFF
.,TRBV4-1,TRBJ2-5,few,TGCGCCAGCAGCAGAGTGCAAGGGGTCGGAGAGACCCAGTACTTC,CASSRVQGVGETQYF
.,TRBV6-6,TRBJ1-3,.,TGTGCCAGCAGTGACCGGGACGCCGCTTCTGGAAACACCATATATTTT,CASSDRDAASGNTIYF
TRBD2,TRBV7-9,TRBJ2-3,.,TGTGCCAGCAGTTCACGAGCGGGGGGCCTCACAGATACGCAGTATTTT,CASSSRAGGLTDTQYF
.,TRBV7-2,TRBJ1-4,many,TGTGCCAGCAGCTCCGACGCAGGGTTACTGTTTTTT,CASSSDAGLLFF
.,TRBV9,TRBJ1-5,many,TGTGCCAGCAGCCAAGGAGGGGTTTGGCATCAGCCCCAGCATTTT,CASSQGGVWHQPQHF
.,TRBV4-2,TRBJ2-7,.,TGTGCCAGCAGCCAAGATATCGAAAGGGAAGAAGCAAGACAGCAGTACTTC,CASSQDIEREEARQQYF